This T cell receptor beta chain appears in the sequencing data of a study of T cell clones after liver transplantation. Whole-study results and caveats: Donor-reactive sequences fell more than third party-reactive ones, suggesting partial deletion. Circulating graft-donor-reactive CD4 TCRbeta sequences fell significantly post-transplant in most of the 8 subjects.

As concerns this clone: What it binds is unknown.

The germline V gene encodes CDR1 SNHLY and CDR2 FYNNEI. V was trimmed by 1 base and J by 0 bases, leaving 1 base between them. This CDR3 is built from 13 residues. Libraries were prepared by immunoSEQ multiplex PCR; TCRdb keeps only in-frame clonotypes and omits some of them. The profile shows 95,000 to 110,000 clones, about 88% of them singletons. V usage is TRBV2 and J usage is TRBJ2-4, with D hard to call. This TCR came from a human patient who received a liver transplant. Part of the T cells may come from the graft donor. The source was CD4+ T cells from blood, collected around 48 months after liver transplant. The CDR3 nucleotides read TGTGCCAGCAGTGAAGGAGCCAAAAACATTCAGTACTTC. Amino acid sequence: CASSEGAKNIQYF.